This T cell receptor beta chain was sequenced for a study of blood T cell repertoires in COVID-19 (dated by TCRdb to 2018 to 2021). Turning to the overall study: Samples covering the acute and convalescent phases of COVID-19 were provided by collaborators in the United States, Italy and Spain. The dataset comprised deeply sampled blood TCRbeta repertoires from subjects exposed to, actively infected with, or recovered from COVID-19. A freely available public database, intended as a resource for researchers studying the immune response to SARS-CoV-2, is where the repertoires were released. The prospective study material was composed of cDNA or gDNA derived from T cells, B-cell-depleted T cells, or PBMCs. Sample metadata almost always included a de-identified subject ID, COVID-19 status, age in years and sex. Samples were obtained from the ongoing ImmuneRACE study (first 160 participants) and from 1,254 subjects provided by 6 global collaborators. Where HLA class I and class II types were available, the types were taken from metadata supplied by the sample provider, not from assay-based typing.

In regard to this clone: Its recognized antigen is unknown. Nothing much larger sits one base from this clone, and base qualities are not available.

TCRbeta CDR3 regions were amplified from genomic DNA using the immunoSEQ Assay, a bias-controlled multiplex PCR. The original pipeline was this. Within the assay, amplification of reference gene primers was used to estimate how many nucleated cells each sample contained. Sequence reads were collapsed and filtered to measure the absolute abundance of every unique TCRbeta CDR3 rearrangement. Productive Simpson clonality was computed per sample as the square root of Simpson's diversity index over productive rearrangements. TCRdb mirrors the immuneACCESS table, restricted to in-frame sequences. Some clones are absent from its copies; in checked studies, under half trace to an unresolved V gene, and the reason for the others is unknown. V and J calls and clone size are copied from that table; D and trimming were computed from the DNA. A total of tens of thousands of clones appear in this sample, about four fifths of them only once. Around 22% of the sample is in the top ten clones.

Here is what the overall study found, with its caveats: The amount of clinical and demographic metadata varied by source and participant and was provided uncurated.

V lost 5 bases and J lost 6 bases, and the count of bases not matched to a germline gene is 13. CDR1 and CDR2 are drawn from the germline V gene: SGHVS, FQNEAQ. CDR3 length: 16 amino acids, cysteine to phenylalanine. Kept here is only the CDR3 DNA, which spans 48 bases and is read in frame from base 1. Whole blood was collected in K2EDTA tubes by collaborating institutions according to the institutions' own protocols. For TCRbeta analysis, collaborators shipped samples in one of three forms: frozen whole blood, isolated PBMCs, or DNA extracted from either of those sample types. This clonotype originated in a woman aged 55-69 years with acute or convalescent COVID-19. The sequenced material came from peripheral blood. The rearranged chain carries TRBV7-8 and TRBJ2-3; 8 of the junction bases match TRBD2. The CDR3 region: CASSINLRGASDTQYF. The nucleotide sequence reads as follows: TGTGCCAGCAGCATTAACCTGCGGGGGGCCTCGGATACGCAGTATTTT.